Detailed here is one T cell receptor beta chain. The CDR3 runs to 14 residues. Germline trimming cut 9 bases from V and 5 bases from J; bases unmatched to any gene: 11. From germline, CDR1 is LNHDA and CDR2 SQIVND (reference sequence). Profiling relied on immunoSEQ multiplex PCR, and the TCRdb table lists in-frame clones only, not all of them. The repertoire holds 120,000 or so clones, around 83% seen once, with about 17% in the top ten. The data were taken from a study of blood T cell repertoires in COVID-19. Study in general: Samples taken during acute and convalescent COVID-19 were collected in the United States, Italy and Spain.

Source material: peripheral blood. The chain recombines TRBV19 with TRBJ1-1; 8 bases align to TRBD1. The TCR was taken from a woman in her forties or fifties with acute or convalescent COVID-19. CDR3 DNA sequence: TGTGCCAGGGAGGGGCAGGGGGCCGGAACTGAAGCTTTCTTT. This sequence encodes CAREGQGAGTEAFF.